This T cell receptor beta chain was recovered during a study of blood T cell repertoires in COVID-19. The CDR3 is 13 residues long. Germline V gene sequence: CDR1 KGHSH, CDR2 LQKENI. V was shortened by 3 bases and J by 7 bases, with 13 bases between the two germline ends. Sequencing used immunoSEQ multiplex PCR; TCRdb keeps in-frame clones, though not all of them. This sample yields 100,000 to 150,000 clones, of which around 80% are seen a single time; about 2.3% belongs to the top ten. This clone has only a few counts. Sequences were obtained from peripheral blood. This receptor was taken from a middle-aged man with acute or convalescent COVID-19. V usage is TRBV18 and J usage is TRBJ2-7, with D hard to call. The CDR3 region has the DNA TGTGCCAGCTCACCGACTTCGGGTGTTGAGCAGTACTTC. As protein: CASSPTSGVEQYF.